Included here is one T cell receptor beta chain sequence, with context. Only in-frame clones appear in the TCRdb table, and some are missing; sequencing was by immunoSEQ multiplex PCR. Altogether about 59,000 clones are present, nearly 90% being singletons, with the ten largest covering 5% to 6.5%. This record belongs to a study of T cell responses to AZD1222 COVID-19 vaccine. This CDR3 is 15 amino acids long. Trimming took off 1 base at V and 4 bases at J, with 11 bases between the two ends. Germline assignment: CDR1 SGHNT and CDR2 YYREEE (reference sequence). This material consisted of peripheral blood, taken 28 days after the second AZD1222 dose. The TCR was taken from an adult who received the AZD1222 COVID-19 vaccine. This chain uses TRBV5-4 with TRBJ1-4; a possible D gene is TRBD1 (6 bases). The CDR3 loop is CASSLKGVSNEKLFF. The CDR3 bases are TGTGCCAGCAGCTTGAAGGGGGTTAGTAATGAAAAACTGTTTTTT.